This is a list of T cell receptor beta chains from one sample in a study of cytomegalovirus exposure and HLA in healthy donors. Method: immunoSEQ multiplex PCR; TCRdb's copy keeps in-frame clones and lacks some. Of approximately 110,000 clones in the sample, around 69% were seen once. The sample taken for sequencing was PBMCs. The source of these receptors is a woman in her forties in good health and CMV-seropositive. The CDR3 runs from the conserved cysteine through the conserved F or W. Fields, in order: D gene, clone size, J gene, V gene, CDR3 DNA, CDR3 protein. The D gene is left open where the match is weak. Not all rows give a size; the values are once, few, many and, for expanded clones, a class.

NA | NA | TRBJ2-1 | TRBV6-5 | TGTGCCAGCAGAATGGCGCAGGGCTCCTACAATGAGCAGTTCTTC | CASRMAQGSYNEQFF
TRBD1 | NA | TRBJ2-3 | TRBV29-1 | TGCAGCGTTGTCGGGGGGGTTGGGACAGGGGGCTTGGATACGCAGTATTTT | CSVVGGVGTGGLDTQYF
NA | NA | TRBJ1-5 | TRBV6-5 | TGTGCCAGCAGTTACTCTTTAGGACTTCTTTTACATTTT | CASSYSLGLLLHF
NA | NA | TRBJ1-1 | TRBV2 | TGTGCCAGCAGTCAGGCCACGAACACTGAAGCTTTCTTT | CASSQATNTEAFF
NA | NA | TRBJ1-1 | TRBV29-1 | TGCAGCGTTGGTACCCCCGGGCTCGCGGGGGCCACTGAAGCTTTCTTT | CSVGTPGLAGATEAFF
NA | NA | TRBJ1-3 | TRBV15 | TGTGCCACCAGCAGACAGGCAGTCTCTGGAAACACCATATATTTT | CATSRQAVSGNTIYF
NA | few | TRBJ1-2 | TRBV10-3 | TGTGCCATCAGTGATAACAGGGATGCCTATGGCTACACCTTC | CAISDNRDAYGYTF
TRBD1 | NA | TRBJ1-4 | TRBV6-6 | TGTGCCAGCAGTTACCGGGACAGGGGGGGTGAAAAACTGTTTTTT | CASSYRDRGGEKLFF
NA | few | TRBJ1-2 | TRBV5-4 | TGTGCCAGCAGTCGCCGGGACACCAAGGGATATGGCTACACCTTC | CASSRRDTKGYGYTF
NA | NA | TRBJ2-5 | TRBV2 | TGTGCCAGCAGTGACGTCGGGGGGCGGGGACTAGAGACCCAGTACTTC | CASSDVGGRGLETQYF
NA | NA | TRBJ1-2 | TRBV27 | TGTGCCAGCAGTTCTTGGGGCCGTGGCTACACCTTC | CASSSWGRGYTF
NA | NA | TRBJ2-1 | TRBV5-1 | TGCGCCAGCAGCTTGACTAGCCCCAATGAGCAGTTCTTC | CASSLTSPNEQFF
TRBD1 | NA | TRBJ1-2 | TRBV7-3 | TGTGCCAGCAGCGAGGGGGCCAACTATGGCTACACCTTC | CASSEGANYGYTF
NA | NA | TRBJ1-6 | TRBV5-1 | TGCGCCAGCAACGACGGTAGGGGATCACCCCTCCACTTT | CASNDGRGSPLHF
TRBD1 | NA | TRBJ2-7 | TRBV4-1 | TGCGCCAGCAGCTCACAGACAGGGGGCTACTACGAGCAGTACTTC | CASSSQTGGYYEQYF
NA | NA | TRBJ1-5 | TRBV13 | TGTGCCAGCAGCTTAGGAACAGGTGACAATCAGCCCCAGCATTTT | CASSLGTGDNQPQHF
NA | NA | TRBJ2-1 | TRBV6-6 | TGTGCCAGCAGTCCGCGGGACTTCTCCTACAATGAGCAGTTCTTC | CASSPRDFSYNEQFF
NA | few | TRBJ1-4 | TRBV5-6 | TGTGCCAGCGGATCCCGAGGGAGGACTAATGAAAAACTGTTTTTT | CASGSRGRTNEKLFF
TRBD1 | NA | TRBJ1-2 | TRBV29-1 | TGCAGCGTTGAAGGGGACAGGGGCTATGGCTACACCTTC | CSVEGDRGYGYTF
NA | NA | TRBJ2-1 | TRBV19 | TGTGCCAGTAGTGACATAAGCGGCAATGAGCAGTTCTTC | CASSDISGNEQFF
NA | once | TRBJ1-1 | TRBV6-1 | TGTGCCAGCACTAACCCCTCCGAGAACACTGAAGCTTTCTTT | CASTNPSENTEAFF
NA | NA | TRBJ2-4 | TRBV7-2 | TGTGCCAGCAGCGGGGACACTCTCTCCCTGTACTTC | CASSGDTLSLYF
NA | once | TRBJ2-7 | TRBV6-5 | TGTGCCACTAAGGGTGCCGGGACCTACGAGCAGTACTTC | CATKGAGTYEQYF
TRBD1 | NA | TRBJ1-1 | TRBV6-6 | TGTGCCAGCAGTTACGCCGACAGGGGGGACACTGAAGCTTTCTTT | CASSYADRGDTEAFF
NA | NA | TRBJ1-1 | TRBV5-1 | TGCGCCAGCAGCTTGAGGCAGGGAAGTAGCACTGAAGCTTTCTTT | CASSLRQGSSTEAFF
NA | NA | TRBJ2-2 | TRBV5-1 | TGCGCCAGCAGCCTAAATACCGGGGAGCTGTTTTTT | CASSLNTGELFF
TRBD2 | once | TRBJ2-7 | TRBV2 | TGTGCCACCGGGACTAGCGGGGGCTACGAGCAGTACTTC | CATGTSGGYEQYF
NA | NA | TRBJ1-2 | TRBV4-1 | TGCGCCAGCAGCCAGATAGGACAGAACTATGGCTACACCTTC | CASSQIGQNYGYTF
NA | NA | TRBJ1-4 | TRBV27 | TGTGCCAGCAGCCCTAGCAGGCCTGGTGAAAAACTGTTTTTT | CASSPSRPGEKLFF
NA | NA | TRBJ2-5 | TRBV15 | TGTGCCACCAGCAGAGATTCCTCAGGGTTCGGAGAGACCCAGTACTTC | CATSRDSSGFGETQYF
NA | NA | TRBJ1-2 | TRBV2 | TGTGCCAGCTTCCAGGGGTCCTTCCACTATGGCTACACCTTC | CASFQGSFHYGYTF
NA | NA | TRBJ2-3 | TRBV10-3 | TGTGCCATCAGTACGCAAACTGACACAGATACGCAGTATTTT | CAISTQTDTDTQYF
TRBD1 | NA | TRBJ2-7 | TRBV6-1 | TGTGCCAGCAGTCCTACAGGGGGATTATACGAGCAGTACTTC | CASSPTGGLYEQYF
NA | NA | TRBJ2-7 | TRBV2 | TGTGCCAGCAGTGTGTCGGGGTACCACGAGCAGTACTTC | CASSVSGYHEQYF
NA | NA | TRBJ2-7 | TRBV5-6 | TGTGCCAGCAGCTATGGCATCGAGCAGTACTTC | CASSYGIEQYF
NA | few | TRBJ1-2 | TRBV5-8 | TGTGCCAGCAGCTTGATCTACTATGGCTACACCTTC | CASSLIYYGYTF
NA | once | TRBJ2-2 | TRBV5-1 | TGCGCCAGCAGCTCCGCTGACAGGAACACCGGGGAGCTGTTTTTT | CASSSADRNTGELFF
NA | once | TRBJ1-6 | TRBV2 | TGTGCCAGCAGAGATACAGGGTCCGAACCCCTCCACTTT | CASRDTGSEPLHF
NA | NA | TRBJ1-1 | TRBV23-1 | TGCGCCAGCAGTCAACCGACCTATGACAGATTCAACATGAACACTGAAGCTTTCTTT | CASSQPTYDRFNMNTEAFF
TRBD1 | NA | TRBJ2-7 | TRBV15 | TGTGCCACCGCTTCTAGGACAGGGGGCAACGAGCAGTACTTC | CATASRTGGNEQYF
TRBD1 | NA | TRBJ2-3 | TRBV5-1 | TGCGCCAGCAGCTTGGGGACAGGGGAGGCGGGCGATACGCAGTATTTT | CASSLGTGEAGDTQYF
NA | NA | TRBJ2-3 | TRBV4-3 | TGCGCCAGCAGCCAAGAGTGGGCCAGGCTGGAAGGCACAGATACGCAGTATTTT | CASSQEWARLEGTDTQYF
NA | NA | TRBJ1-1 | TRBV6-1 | TGTGCCAGCAGTAACCCGACCGGAGAGGCTGAAGCTTTCTTT | CASSNPTGEAEAFF
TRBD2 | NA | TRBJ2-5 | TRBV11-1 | TGTGCCAGCAGCTCCCTTCCGACTAGCGGGGGGGAGACCCAGTACTTC | CASSSLPTSGGETQYF
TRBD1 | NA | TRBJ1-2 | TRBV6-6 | TGTGCCAGCAGTGGACAGGGAGTTAATTATGGCTACACCTTC | CASSGQGVNYGYTF
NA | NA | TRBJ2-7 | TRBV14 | TGTGCCAGCAGCCAAGATAATGTAATAGCGGACTACGAGCAGTACTTC | CASSQDNVIADYEQYF
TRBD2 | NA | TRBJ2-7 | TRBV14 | TGTGCCAGCAGCCAAGAGTCGACTAGCGGGGAGGGCGAGCAGTACTTC | CASSQESTSGEGEQYF
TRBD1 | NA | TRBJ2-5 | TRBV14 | TGTGCCAGCAGCCGGGACAGGGAGGGGACCCAGTACTTC | CASSRDREGTQYF
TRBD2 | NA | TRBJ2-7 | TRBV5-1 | TGCGCCAGCAGCTTGGCCGGGGCGGGGGACCTCTACGAGCAGTACTTC | CASSLAGAGDLYEQYF
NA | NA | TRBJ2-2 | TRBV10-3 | TGTGCCATCAGTGATATACAGGGTCGCACCGGGGAGCTGTTTTTT | CAISDIQGRTGELFF
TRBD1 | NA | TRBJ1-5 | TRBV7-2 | TGTGCCAGCAGCCCCCGGACAGGGAATCAGCCCCAGCATTTT | CASSPRTGNQPQHF
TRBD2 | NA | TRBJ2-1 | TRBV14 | TGTGCCAGCAGCCAAAGTGGACTAGCGGGGCCACAATTTTCCTACAATGAGCAGTTCTTC | CASSQSGLAGPQFSYNEQFF
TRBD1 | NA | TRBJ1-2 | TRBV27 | TGTGCCAGCAGCTCGACAGGGAACTATGGCTACACCTTC | CASSSTGNYGYTF
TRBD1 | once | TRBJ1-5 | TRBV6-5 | TGTGCCAGCAGTTCACAGGGGGGAAATCAGCCCCAGCATTTT | CASSSQGGNQPQHF
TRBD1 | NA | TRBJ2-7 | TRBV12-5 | TGTGCTAGTGGTTCCACAGGGGGCTTCTACGAGCAGTACTTC | CASGSTGGFYEQYF
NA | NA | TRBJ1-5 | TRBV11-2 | TGTGCCAGCAGCTTAGATGGGCAGGGCAATCAGCCCCAGCATTTT | CASSLDGQGNQPQHF
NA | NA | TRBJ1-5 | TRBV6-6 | TGTGCCAGCAGTTACTGGGCGACAGACAGCAATCAGCCCCAGCATTTT | CASSYWATDSNQPQHF
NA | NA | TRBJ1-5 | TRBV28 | TGTGCCAGCAGTAGCTCCGGGAACCAGCCCCAGCATTTT | CASSSSGNQPQHF
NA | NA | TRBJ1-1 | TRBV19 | TGTGCCAGTATGGTACAGGTGAACACTGAAGCTTTCTTT | CASMVQVNTEAFF
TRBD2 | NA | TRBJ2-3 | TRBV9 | TGTGCCAGCAGCCCGACTAGCGGCAACCTCTATAGCACAGATACGCAGTATTTT | CASSPTSGNLYSTDTQYF